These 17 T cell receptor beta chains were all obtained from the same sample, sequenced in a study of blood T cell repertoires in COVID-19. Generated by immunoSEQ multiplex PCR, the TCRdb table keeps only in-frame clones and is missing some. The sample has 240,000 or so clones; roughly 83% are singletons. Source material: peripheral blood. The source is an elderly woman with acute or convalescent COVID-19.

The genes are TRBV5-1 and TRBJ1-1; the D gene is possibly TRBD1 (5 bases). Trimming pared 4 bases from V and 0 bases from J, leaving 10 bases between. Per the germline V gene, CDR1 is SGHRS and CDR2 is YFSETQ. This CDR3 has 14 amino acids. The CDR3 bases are TGCGCCAGCAGCCCCACAGGTGTGAACACTGAAGCTTTCTTT. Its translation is CASSPTGVNTEAFF.

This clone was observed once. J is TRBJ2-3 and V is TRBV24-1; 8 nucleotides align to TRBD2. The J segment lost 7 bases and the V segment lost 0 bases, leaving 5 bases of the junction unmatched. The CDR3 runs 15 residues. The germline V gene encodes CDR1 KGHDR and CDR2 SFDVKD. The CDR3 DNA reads TGTGCCACCAGTGATTTGACCGGGGGGGGGTATACGCAGTATTTT. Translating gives CATSDLTGGGYTQYF.

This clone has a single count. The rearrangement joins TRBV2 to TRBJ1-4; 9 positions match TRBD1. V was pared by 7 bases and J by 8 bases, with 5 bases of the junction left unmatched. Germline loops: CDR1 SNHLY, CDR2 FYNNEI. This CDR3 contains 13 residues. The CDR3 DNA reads TGTGCCAGCATTACGACAGGGGGGGAAAAACTGTTTTTT. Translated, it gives CASITTGGEKLFF.

CDR3 sequence reads: CASSWGGLAGGIDTQYF. In DNA form, the CDR3 reads TGTGCCAGCAGCTGGGGAGGACTAGCGGGGGGAATAGATACGCAGTATTTT. V and J are TRBV5-6 and TRBJ2-3; TRBD2 matches at 14 bases. CDR1 and CDR2 from the germline V gene are SGHDT and YYEEEE. With 3 bases clipped from V and 5 bases from J, the junction kept 8 bases outside the gene matches. The CDR3 has 17 amino acids.

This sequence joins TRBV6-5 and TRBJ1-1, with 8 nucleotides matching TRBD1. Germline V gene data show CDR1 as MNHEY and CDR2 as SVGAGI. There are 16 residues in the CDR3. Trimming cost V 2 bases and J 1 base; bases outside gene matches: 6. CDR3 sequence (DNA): TGTGCCAGCAGTTACGAACTCGACAGGGGGAACACTGAAGCTTTCTTT. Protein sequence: CASSYELDRGNTEAFF.

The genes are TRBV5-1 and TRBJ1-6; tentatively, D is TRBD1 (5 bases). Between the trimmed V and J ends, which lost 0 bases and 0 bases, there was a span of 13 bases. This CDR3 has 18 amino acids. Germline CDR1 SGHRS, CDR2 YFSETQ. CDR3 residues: CASSLVSGSISYNSPLHF. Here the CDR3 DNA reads TGCGCCAGCAGCTTGGTTTCAGGGTCCATCTCCTATAATTCACCCCTCCACTTT.

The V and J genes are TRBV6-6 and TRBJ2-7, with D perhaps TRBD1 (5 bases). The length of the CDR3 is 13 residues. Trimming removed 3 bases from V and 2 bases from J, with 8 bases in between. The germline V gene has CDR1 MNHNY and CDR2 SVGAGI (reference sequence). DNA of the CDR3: TGTGCCAGCAGTTATCAGGGTACCTACGAGCAGTACTTC. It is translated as CASSYQGTYEQYF.

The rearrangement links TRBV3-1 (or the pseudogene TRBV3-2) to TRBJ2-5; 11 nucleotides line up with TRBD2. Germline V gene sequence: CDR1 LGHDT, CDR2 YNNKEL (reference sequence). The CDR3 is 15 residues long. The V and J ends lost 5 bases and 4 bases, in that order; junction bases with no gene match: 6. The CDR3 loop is CASSGSGGARETQYF. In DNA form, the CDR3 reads TGTGCCAGCAGCGGTAGCGGGGGGGCCAGAGAGACCCAGTACTTC.

This CDR3 reads CASNRGGSGANVLTF. The CDR3 nucleotides read TGTGCCAGTAACCGTGGGGGGAGTGGGGCCAACGTCCTGACTTTC. The chain uses TRBV19 and TRBJ2-6; D possibly corresponds to TRBD2 (6 bases). The CDR3 totals 15 residues. Germline-derived CDR1 and CDR2 are LNHDA and SQIVND (reference sequence). Between the trimmed V and J ends, which lost 7 bases and 3 bases, there was a span of 13 bases.

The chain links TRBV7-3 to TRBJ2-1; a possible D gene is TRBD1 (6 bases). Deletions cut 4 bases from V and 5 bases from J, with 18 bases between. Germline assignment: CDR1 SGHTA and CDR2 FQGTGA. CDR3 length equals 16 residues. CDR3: CASSSPPGVKDNEQFF. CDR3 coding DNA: TGTGCCAGCAGCTCACCCCCAGGGGTTAAGGACAATGAGCAGTTCTTC.

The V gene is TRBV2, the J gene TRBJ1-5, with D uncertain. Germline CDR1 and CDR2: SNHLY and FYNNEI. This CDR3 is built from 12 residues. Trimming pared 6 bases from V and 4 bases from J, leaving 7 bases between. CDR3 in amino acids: CASRAGNQPQHF. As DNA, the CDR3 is TGTGCCAGCAGAGCGGGGAATCAGCCCCAGCATTTT.

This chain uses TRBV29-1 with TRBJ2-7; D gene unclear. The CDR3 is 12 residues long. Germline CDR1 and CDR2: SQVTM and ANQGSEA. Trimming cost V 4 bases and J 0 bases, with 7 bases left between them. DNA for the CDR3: TGCAGCGTTGGACACAACTCCTACGAGCAGTACTTC. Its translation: CSVGHNSYEQYF.

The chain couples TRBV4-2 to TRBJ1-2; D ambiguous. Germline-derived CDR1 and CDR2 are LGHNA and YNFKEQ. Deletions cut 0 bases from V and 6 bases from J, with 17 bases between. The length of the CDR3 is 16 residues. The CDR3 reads CASSQDREVFNHGYTF. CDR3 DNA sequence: TGTGCCAGCAGCCAAGATAGAGAGGTCTTTAATCATGGCTACACCTTC.

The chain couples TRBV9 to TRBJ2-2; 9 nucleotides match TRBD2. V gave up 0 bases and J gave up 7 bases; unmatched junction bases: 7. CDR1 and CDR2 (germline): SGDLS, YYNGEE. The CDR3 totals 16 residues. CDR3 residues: CASSVGLAGLGGELFF. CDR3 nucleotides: TGTGCCAGCAGCGTAGGCCTAGCGGGGTTGGGCGGGGAGCTGTTTTTT.

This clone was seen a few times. This CDR3 is CASSSRDRPNTGELFF. The CDR3 DNA reads TGTGCCAGCAGCTCCCGCGACAGGCCCAACACCGGGGAGCTGTTTTTT. The chain couples TRBV7-3 to TRBJ2-2, with D maybe TRBD1 (6 bases). From germline, CDR1 is SGHTA and CDR2 FQGTGA. The CDR3 has 16 residues. V was pared by 4 bases and J by 2 bases, with 14 bases between.

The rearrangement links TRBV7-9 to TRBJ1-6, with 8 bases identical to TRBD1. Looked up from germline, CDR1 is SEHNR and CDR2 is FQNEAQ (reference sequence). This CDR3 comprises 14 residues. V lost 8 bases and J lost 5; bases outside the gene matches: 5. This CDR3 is CASQPTGDNSPLHF. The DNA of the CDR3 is TGTGCCAGCCAGCCGACAGGGGATAATTCACCCCTCCACTTT. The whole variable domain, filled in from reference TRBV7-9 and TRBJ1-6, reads DTGVSQNPRHKITKRGQNVTFRCDPISEHNRLYWYRQTLGQGPEFLTYFQNEAQLEKSRLLSDRFSAERPKGSFSTLEIQRTEQGDSAMYLCASQPTGDNSPLHFGNGTRLTVT.

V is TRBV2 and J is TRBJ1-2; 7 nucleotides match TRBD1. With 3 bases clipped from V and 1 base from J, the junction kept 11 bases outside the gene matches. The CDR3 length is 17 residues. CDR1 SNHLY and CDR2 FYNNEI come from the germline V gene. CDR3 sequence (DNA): TGTGCCAGCAGTGATCAGCCCAGACAGGGAGGTAACTATGGCTACACCTTC. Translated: CASSDQPRQGGNYGYTF.